This entry lists 9 T cell receptor beta chains sequenced from one sample in a study of sequential checkpoint blockade in melanoma. The sample's treatment: randomized to nivolumab then ipilimumab (arm A) or the reverse (arm B). Clones were read by immunoSEQ multiplex PCR, and TCRdb kept only the in-frame ones, dropping some. The repertoire has more than 15,000 clones, more than 60% of them found once; the top ten carry about a fifth. This sample comprised CD8+ T cells sorted from blood (inferred from file names), obtained from a patient given nivolumab and ipilimumab in sequence. The receptor source for this set is a human donor with melanoma.

In nucleotides, the CDR3 is TGCGCCAGCAGCCAAGGTCTTCTCACAGATACGCAGTATTTT. This codes for CASSQGLLTDTQYF. The chain is built from TRBV4-3 and TRBJ2-3; D gene ambiguous. Per germline, CDR1 LGHNA and CDR2 YSLEER. Trimming took 1 base from V and 2 from J, leaving 7 bases between them. The CDR3 extends over 14 amino acids.

This clone was detected only once. For the CDR3, the DNA is TGCGCCAGCAGCCAAGAAATCGCCCACAGCCAAGAGACCCAGTACTTC. As protein: CASSQEIAHSQETQYF. This chain uses TRBV4-3 with TRBJ2-5, with no clear D. In germline, CDR1 is LGHNA, CDR2 YSLEER. CDR3 length equals 16 residues. V lost 0 bases and J lost 1, with 12 bases in between.

Here the CDR3 DNA reads TGTGCCAGCAGCTTGGTGGCCTATGGCTACACCTTC. As protein: CASSLVAYGYTF. The chain couples TRBV5-5 to TRBJ1-2; no clear D. Germline values: CDR1 SGHKS, CDR2 YYEKEE (reference sequence). There are 12 residues in the CDR3. The ends were cut back, 0 bases at V and 4 bases at J, with 4 bases in the middle.

The gene calls are TRBV7-2 and TRBJ1-2; 9 positions match TRBD1. Germline V gene sequence: CDR1 SGHTA, CDR2 FQGNSA. There are 15 residues in the CDR3. After removal of 0 bases from V and 8 bases from J, the junction contained 7 bases not matched to a gene. Here the CDR3 DNA reads TGTGCCAGCAGCTTAGCTCGGGACAGGGTATGGGGCTACACCTTC. Encoded protein: CASSLARDRVWGYTF.

V gene TRBV18 combines with J gene TRBJ1-2; a weak D match, TRBD1 (5 bases). Germline V CDR1 and CDR2: KGHSH, LQKENI. The V and J ends lost 3 bases and 3 bases respectively, with 11 bases between them. The length of the CDR3 is 14 residues. CDR3 sequence: CASSPPGYDYGYTF. CDR3 DNA sequence: TGTGCCAGCTCACCGCCAGGGTATGACTATGGCTACACCTTC.

This clone was observed once. The rearrangement uses TRBV7-7 and TRBJ1-1; D uncertain. The germline V and J ends were trimmed by 5 bases and 4 bases, with 14 bases remaining between them. Germline CDR1 and CDR2: SSHAT and FNYEAQ (reference sequence). The length of the CDR3 is 14 residues. CDR3 sequence reads: CASSPMRVGTEAFF. The DNA of the CDR3 is TGTGCCAGCAGCCCAATGCGGGTCGGCACTGAAGCTTTCTTT. Supplemented by reference TRBV7-7 and TRBJ1-1, the full variable domain reads GAGVSQSPRYKVTKRGQDVTLRCDPISSHATLYWYQQALGQGPEFLTYFNYEAQPDKSGLPSDRFSAERPEGSISTLTIQRTEQRDSAMYRCASSPMRVGTEAFFGQGTRLTVV.

This clone was seen a single time. V and J are TRBV9 and TRBJ1-4; D remains ambiguous. The V and J ends lost 0 bases and 5 bases respectively, with 5 bases between them. Germline CDR1 SGDLS, CDR2 YYNGEE. The CDR3 contains 13 residues. CDR3 bases: TGTGCCAGCAGCGTAGCGGGAAATGAAAAACTGTTTTTT. Translation: CASSVAGNEKLFF.

In regard to this clone: This sample includes further DNA sequences coding for the same CDR3. The chain combines TRBV6-4 with TRBJ2-2; 9 bases fit TRBD1. CDR1 MRHNA and CDR2 SNTAGT come from the germline V gene. J lost 3 bases, V lost 4 bases, and 3 bases had no gene match. The CDR3 totals 15 residues. This CDR3 reads CASSVTGGDTGELFF. In DNA form, the CDR3 reads TGTGCCAGCAGTGTGACAGGGGGTGACACCGGGGAGCTGTTTTTT.

V and J are TRBV4-3 and TRBJ1-6; 8 bases are shared with TRBD1. Per germline, CDR1 LGHNA and CDR2 YSLEER. V was clipped by 0 bases and J by 8 bases; unmatched bases: 3. The CDR3 is 15 amino acids. This CDR3 reads CASSQDRTGYSPLHF. The DNA of the CDR3 is TGCGCCAGCAGCCAAGATCGGACAGGGTATTCACCCCTCCACTTT.